The 21 T cell receptor beta chains below all came from one sample that was sequenced in a study of T-cell reconstitution after alpha-beta-depleted transplantation in children. Unique molecular identifiers were incorporated during preparation of the TCRbeta library. MiXCR was run by TCRdb on the PCR reads, yielding one entry per CDR3 protein. This table holds under 250,000 distinct CDR3 sequences, around a sixth found once. Sequencing used PBMCs, mostly from graft donor cells, obtained 360 days after TCRalphabeta/CD19-depleted stem cell transplant. Source of these receptors: a male patient aged 2 to 10 who had a stem cell transplant for acute lymphoblastic leukemia, so the T cells may come from the graft donor.

V is TRBV7-2 and J is TRBJ2-3; the D gene is possibly TRBD1 (8 bases). From germline, CDR1 is SGHTA and CDR2 FQGNSA. Trimming took off 5 bases at V and 5 bases at J, with 17 bases between the two ends. This CDR3 region has 15 residues. CDR3 residues: CASSHTGGVGDTQYF. Written as DNA, the CDR3 is TGTGCCAGCAGCCACACAGGGGGGGTGGGAGATACGCAGTATTTT.

This chain links TRBV29-1 with TRBJ2-2; D perhaps matches TRBD2 (7 bases). This CDR3 contains 15 residues. V lost 5 bases and J lost 6, with 19 bases in between. Germline CDR1 SQVTM, CDR2 ANQGSEA. CDR3 nucleotide sequence: TGCAGCGTTCAAATCCGGGGGGCCCTGGCCGGGGAGCTGTTTTTT. Translating gives CSVQIRGALAGELFF.

The chain has TRBV7-8 and TRBJ2-2; 11 bases are shared with TRBD1. The CDR3 spans 15 residues. With 4 bases clipped from V and 6 bases from J, the junction kept 4 bases outside the gene matches. CDR1 and CDR2 (germline): SGHVS, FQNEAQ. CDR3 loop: CASSYGTGGPGELFF. Written as DNA, the CDR3 is TGTGCCAGCAGCTACGGGACAGGGGGTCCCGGGGAGCTGTTTTTT.

This clonotype was seen a handful of times. The chain uses TRBV7-2 and TRBJ1-1; 7 positions match TRBD1. This CDR3 spans 15 amino acids. Germline V gene sequence: CDR1 SGHTA, CDR2 FQGNSA. With 1 base clipped from V and 5 bases from J, the junction kept 7 bases outside the gene matches. In nucleotides, the CDR3 is TGTGCCAGCAGCTTAGTGGGGACAGCTGGAACTGAAGCTTTCTTT. It specifies CASSLVGTAGTEAFF. Drawing the rest from reference TRBV7-2 and TRBJ1-1, the complete variable domain is GAGVSQSPSNKVTEKGKDVELRCDPISGHTALYWYRQSLGQGLEFLIYFQGNSAPDKSGLPSDRFSAERTGGSVSTLTIQRTQQEDSAVYLCASSLVGTAGTEAFFGQGTRLTVV.

The table lists this clonotype with a few counts. The chain recombines TRBV7-2 with TRBJ2-1, with 7 bases aligning to TRBD2. The V gene's germline CDR1 is SGHTA and CDR2 FQGNSA. The CDR3 is made up of 17 amino acids. Unmatched junction bases numbered 14, after V lost 1 base and J lost 8 bases. The CDR3 region is CASSLGSGTRRGDEQFF. In DNA, the CDR3 is TGTGCCAGCAGCTTAGGGTCCGGGACTCGTCGGGGGGATGAGCAGTTCTTC.

This clonotype has a count of ten or more. The chain links TRBV7-6 to TRBJ2-7, with 8 bases matching TRBD1. This CDR3 comprises 15 residues. Losses at the gene ends were 5 bases for V and 1 base for J; bases not matched to a gene: 7. CDR1 SGHVS and CDR2 FNYEAQ come from the germline V gene. Here the CDR3 DNA reads TGTGCCAGCAGCCCAACGACAGGGGTATCCTACGAGCAGTACTTC. Its translation is CASSPTTGVSYEQYF. The complete variable domain, with remaining parts taken from reference TRBV7-6 and TRBJ2-7, reads GAGVSQSPRYKVTKRGQDVALRCDPISGHVSLYWYRQALGQGPEFLTYFNYEAQQDKSGLPNDRFSAERPEGSISTLTIQRTEQRDSAMYRCASSPTTGVSYEQYFGPGTRLTVT.

The table lists this clonotype with a few counts. V is TRBV10-3 and J is TRBJ1-6; 7 bases agree with TRBD1. In germline, CDR1 is ENHRY, CDR2 SYGVKD. CDR3 size: 14 residues. With 5 bases clipped from V and 8 bases from J, the junction kept 6 bases outside the gene matches. CDR3 in amino acids: CAISLDREHSPLHF. The CDR3 bases are TGTGCCATCAGTCTCGACAGGGAACATTCACCCCTCCACTTT.

A few counts support this clonotype. The chain uses TRBV15 and TRBJ2-2; no reliable D call. Germline CDR1 reads LNHNV; CDR2 reads YYDKDF (reference sequence). Trimming left V 0 bases short and J 5 bases short, with 4 bases between. The CDR3 runs 13 residues. The CDR3 loop reads CATSRDWTGELFF. In nucleotides, the CDR3 is TGTGCCACCAGCAGAGATTGGACCGGGGAGCTGTTTTTT.

This chain joins TRBV25-1 and TRBJ2-1; 7 bases are shared with TRBD1. Unmatched junction bases numbered 9, after V lost 4 bases and J lost 0 bases. CDR1 is MGHDK and CDR2 is SYGVNS in the germline V gene. CDR3 length: 17 amino acids. In DNA form, the CDR3 reads TGTGCCAGCAGTGGGGGACAGAGTCTTAGCTCCTACAATGAGCAGTTCTTC. It codes for CASSGGQSLSSYNEQFF.

This clonotype was seen a few times. The rearrangement joins TRBV5-1 to TRBJ1-2; D not certain. The V end was cut by 4 bases, the J end by 0 bases, with 10 bases between. The CDR3 runs to 14 residues. Germline assignment: CDR1 SGHRS and CDR2 YFSETQ. The CDR3 sequence: CASSIISSNYGYTF. The CDR3 nucleotides are TGCGCCAGCAGCATAATATCTTCTAACTATGGCTACACCTTC.

The chain carries TRBV9 and TRBJ2-4, with D hard to call. The germline gives CDR1 SGDLS, CDR2 YYNGEE. This CDR3 has 14 residues. Trimming left V 2 bases short and J 5 bases short, with 11 bases between. In DNA form, the CDR3 reads TGTGCCAGCAGCGTCCAGAGTCCGGAAAACATTCAGTACTTC. It encodes CASSVQSPENIQYF.

This clonotype appeared a few times. V is TRBV7-2 and J is TRBJ2-7, with D maybe TRBD1 (6 bases). Per germline, CDR1 SGHTA and CDR2 FQGNSA. V lost 0 bases, J lost 4 bases, and 19 bases lay in between. The CDR3 runs 17 residues. The CDR3 protein is CASSLAFRKRGWYEQYF. The CDR3 DNA reads TGTGCCAGCAGCTTAGCATTTCGAAAAAGGGGGTGGTACGAGCAGTACTTC. The full variable domain, completed using reference TRBV7-2 and TRBJ2-7, is GAGVSQSPSNKVTEKGKDVELRCDPISGHTALYWYRQSLGQGLEFLIYFQGNSAPDKSGLPSDRFSAERTGGSVSTLTIQRTQQEDSAVYLCASSLAFRKRGWYEQYFGPGTRLTVT.

The chain combines TRBV12-3 or TRBV12-4 with TRBJ1-5, with D unresolved. This CDR3 is built from 14 residues. V was clipped by 0 bases and J by 7 bases, with 10 bases between them. CDR3 nucleotide sequence: TGTGCCAGCAGTTTAGCAGGAGTAGGGCAGCCCCAGCATTTT. Its protein product is CASSLAGVGQPQHF.

This chain connects TRBV12-3 or TRBV12-4 to TRBJ2-1; 7 positions match TRBD2. V lost 8 bases, J lost 8 bases, and 18 bases stayed unmatched. The CDR3 totals 16 residues. CDR3 in amino acids: CASCESSGSLNYEQFF. DNA of the CDR3: TGTGCCAGCTGCGAATCTAGCGGATCCCTTAATTATGAGCAGTTCTTC.

The chain recombines TRBV12-3 or TRBV12-4 with TRBJ2-2; D is tentatively TRBD1 or TRBD2 (5 bases each). The V end was cut by 8 bases, the J end by 3 bases, with 13 bases between. This CDR3 has 14 residues. The CDR3 DNA sequence: TGTGCCAGCGCCACGGGGCTCCACACCGGGGAGCTGTTTTTT. It is translated as CASATGLHTGELFF.

This clonotype turned up a few times. This chain links TRBV4-3 with TRBJ2-7; 15 positions agree with TRBD2. CDR3 length: 20 residues. Trimming took 2 bases from V and 2 from J; bases not matched to a gene: 13. CDR1 LGHNA and CDR2 YSLEER come from the germline V gene. The CDR3 region is CASSQLPGLAGGIGPYEQYF. CDR3 coding DNA: TGCGCCAGCAGCCAACTCCCGGGACTAGCGGGGGGCATCGGGCCCTACGAGCAGTACTTC.

This clonotype was seen more than once but under ten times. At one end the junction does not follow the germline gene, possibly because of a read error. The chain links TRBV12-3 or TRBV12-4 to TRBJ2-2; D is possibly TRBD2 (5 bases). CDR3 length equals 15 residues. The DNA for the CDR3 is TGTGCCAGCAGTTTATTAGGGTACAACACCGGGGAGCTTTTTTTT. Encoded protein: CASSLLGYNTGELFF.

The sample holds a few counts of this clonotype. The chain combines TRBV7-8 with TRBJ1-2; no firm D call. Deletions cut 1 base from V and 0 bases from J, with 9 bases between. The CDR3 is 15 residues long. Germline CDR1 is SGHVS and CDR2 is FQNEAQ. The CDR3 nucleotides are TGTGCCAGCAGCTTAGATGGTCCAGCTAACTATGGCTACACCTTC. Amino acid sequence: CASSLDGPANYGYTF.

This clonotype appeared a few times. The rearrangement links TRBV15 to TRBJ2-3; unclear D gene. Trimming took 5 bases from V and 2 from J, leaving 17 bases between them. CDR1 is LNHNV, CDR2 YYDKDF, per germline (reference sequence). The CDR3 extends over 16 amino acids. The CDR3 DNA is TGTGCCACCAGCCAGATGGGGATCCCCAACACAGATACGCAGTATTTT. It yields the protein CATSQMGIPNTDTQYF.

The chain uses TRBV12-3 or TRBV12-4 and TRBJ2-7; TRBD2 aligns across 10 bases. The V gene end was trimmed by 5 bases and the J gene end by 5 bases; junction bases not matched to a gene: 9. The CDR3 consists of 15 residues. CDR3 nucleotides: TGTGCCAGCAGTACAGCGGGGGGGCCCTGGGACGAGCAGTACTTC. As protein: CASSTAGGPWDEQYF.

This chain uses TRBV7-9 with TRBJ1-2; D is unclear. The length of the CDR3 is 15 residues. Germline lookup yields CDR1 SEHNR and CDR2 FQNEAQ (reference sequence). V was pared by 2 bases and J by 5 bases, with 15 bases between. Here the CDR3 DNA reads TGTGCCAGCAGCTTAATTATCACCCGACATTATGGCTACACCTTC. Protein: CASSLIITRHYGYTF.